The 22 T cell receptor beta chains below were found in one sample sequenced in a study of early T cells in non-severe SARS-CoV-2 infection. TCRdb re-called the 5' RACE reads through MiXCR, storing one row per CDR3 protein. Found here are around 44,000 distinct CDR3 sequences, approximately 6.5% of them singletons; the top ten hold about a fifth. The material sequenced was whole blood, taken at baseline. The receptors were sampled from an adult who was a healthcare worker with PCR-confirmed SARS-CoV-2 infection or an uninfected control (not recorded which).

This clonotype was picked up many times. The genes are TRBV20-1 and TRBJ2-6; 7 bases are shared with TRBD1. J lost 1 base, V lost 0 bases, and 3 bases had no gene match. The CDR3 length is 16 residues. The germline CDR1 and CDR2 sequences are DFQATT and SNEGSKA (reference sequence). The CDR3 sequence: CSARDTGVSGANVLTF. The DNA for the CDR3 is TGCAGTGCTAGAGATACAGGGGTTTCTGGGGCCAACGTCCTGACTTTC.

This clonotype was observed at least ten times. This chain links TRBV12-3 or TRBV12-4 with TRBJ1-5, with a tentative D call TRBD1 (5 bases). CDR3 length: 12 residues. Trimming pared 7 bases from V and 4 bases from J, leaving 8 bases between. In DNA, the CDR3 is TGTGCCAGCACCAGACAGAATCAGCCCCAGCATTTT. It is translated as CASTRQNQPQHF.

This clonotype was seen at least ten times. The rearrangement links TRBV10-3 to TRBJ2-1, with 8 bases identical to TRBD2. V shed 0 bases and J 9 bases; nucleotides not matched to a gene: 13. Germline values: CDR1 ENHRY, CDR2 SYGVKD. The CDR3 length is 17 residues. This CDR3 is CAISESRGRGSGGEQFF. The CDR3 bases are TGTGCCATCAGTGAGTCCAGAGGAAGGGGAAGCGGGGGTGAGCAGTTCTTC.

This clonotype came up many times. This sequence joins TRBV20-1 and TRBJ2-1, with TRBD2 matching over 8 bases. V trimming: 3 bases; J trimming: 4 bases; junction bases outside the gene matches: 5. CDR3 length equals 14 residues. Germline CDR1 reads DFQATT; CDR2 reads SNEGSKA (reference sequence). CDR3 bases: TGCAGTGCTAGCGGGAGGGCCTCTTACAATGAGCAGTTCTTC. This codes for CSASGRASYNEQFF.

This chain joins TRBV20-1 and TRBJ1-6, with D unclear. Germline CDR1 and CDR2: DFQATT and SNEGSKA (reference sequence). V lost 5 bases and J 14 bases, leaving 13 bases between the germline ends. This CDR3 has 11 residues. As DNA, the CDR3 is TGCAGTGCTCCCCAAACTGAAACCCTCCACTTT. It is translated as CSAPQTETLHF.

This chain joins TRBV7-3 and TRBJ2-1; D unclear. Trimming shortened V by 5 bases and J by 0 bases, and 11 bases separated the two germline ends. Germline CDR1 reads SGHTA; CDR2 reads FQGTGA. The CDR3 contains 15 residues. The CDR3: CASSTAPSSYNEQFF. The DNA of the CDR3 is TGTGCCAGCAGCACCGCGCCCAGCTCCTACAATGAGCAGTTCTTC.

This clonotype came up many times. V is TRBV29-1 and J is TRBJ1-4; no definite D call. Germline assignment: CDR1 SQVTM and CDR2 ANQGSEA. This CDR3 has 13 residues. With 6 bases removed from V and 4 bases from J, the gap between germline ends came to 12 bases. CDR3 in DNA: TGCAGCGTCTTACAGCGGGATAATGAAAAACTGTTTTTT. It specifies CSVLQRDNEKLFF.

The chain has TRBV3-1 and TRBJ2-7; D possibly corresponds to TRBD2 (5 bases). Trimming shortened V by 2 bases and J by 9 bases, and 11 bases separated the two germline ends. Germline assignment: CDR1 LGHDT and CDR2 YNNKEL (reference sequence). The CDR3 is 12 amino acids. The CDR3 is CASSQSGSGQYF. The DNA for the CDR3 is TGTGCCAGCAGCCAAAGCGGATCAGGGCAGTACTTC.

This clonotype was seen at least ten times. This chain connects TRBV29-1 to TRBJ2-3; D is uncertain. Germline V gives CDR1 SQVTM, CDR2 ANQGSEA. Trimming shortened V by 7 bases and J by 3 bases, and 20 bases separated the two germline ends. This CDR3 is 15 amino acids long. This CDR3 is CSAHERPLGTDTQYF. Here the CDR3 DNA reads TGCAGCGCCCATGAAAGGCCGTTGGGGACAGATACGCAGTATTTT.

This clonotype was counted ten times or more. The chain links TRBV2 to TRBJ2-5; a possible D gene is TRBD2 (5 bases). V lost 10 bases and J lost 0, with 9 bases in between. Germline V gene data show CDR1 as SNHLY and CDR2 as FYNNEI. This CDR3 has 12 amino acids. CDR3 sequence (DNA): TGTGCCATTGGGGAGAACCAAGAGACCCAGTACTTC. Its protein is CAIGENQETQYF.

This clonotype was seen only a few times. The rearrangement joins TRBV29-1 to TRBJ2-7, with TRBD1 matching over 7 bases. There are 14 residues in the CDR3. Germline V lookup: CDR1 SQVTM, CDR2 ANQGSEA. V was clipped by 7 bases and J by 1 base; unmatched bases: 10. The CDR3, as DNA: TGCAGCGCGGGGACAGAAACGGGGTCCTACGAGCAGTACTTC. Its protein product is CSAGTETGSYEQYF.

This clonotype came up a few times. The V call is TRBV12-3 or TRBV12-4, the J call TRBJ2-7, with unresolved D. Trimming took 6 bases from V and 0 from J, leaving 15 bases between them. The length of the CDR3 is 15 residues. The DNA for the CDR3 is TGTGCCAGCAGAGCTGACACGCTATCCTCCTACGAGCAGTACTTC. Translation gives CASRADTLSSYEQYF.

This clonotype was counted at least ten times. V usage is TRBV27 and J usage is TRBJ2-7, with D possibly matching TRBD1 (5 bases). The CDR3 has 16 amino acids. Germline V gene lookup returns CDR1 MNHEY and CDR2 SMNVEV (reference sequence). Trimming stripped 0 bases from V and 3 bases from J, with 15 bases between. For the CDR3, the DNA is TGTGCCAGCAGTTTATCAGGACACGCACCCTTCTACGAGCAGTACTTC. This gives the protein CASSLSGHAPFYEQYF.

This clonotype was detected only a few times. V usage is TRBV6-1 and J usage is TRBJ2-1; 9 bases match TRBD1. CDR3 length: 14 amino acids. Germline values: CDR1 MNHNS, CDR2 SASEGT. V was clipped by 6 bases and J by 9 bases; unmatched bases: 9. This CDR3 is CASSVTGTGTEQFF. CDR3 nucleotide sequence: TGTGCCAGCAGCGTAACCGGGACAGGGACTGAGCAGTTCTTC.

This clonotype was picked up a small number of times. The V and J genes are TRBV6-1 and TRBJ1-3, with D uncertain. This CDR3 spans 14 amino acids. In germline, CDR1 is MNHNS, CDR2 SASEGT. Trimming shortened V by 5 bases and J by 6 bases, and 14 bases separated the two germline ends. DNA for the CDR3: TGTGCCAGCAGTTCGGGTACCGTGGCAAACACCATATATTTT. Amino acids: CASSSGTVANTIYF.

This clonotype was detected ten times or more. The chain uses TRBV4-1 and TRBJ1-5; D is perhaps TRBD1 (5 bases). Per the germline V gene, CDR1 is MGHRA and CDR2 is YSYEKL. The CDR3 runs to 17 residues. V lost 2 bases and J 7 bases, leaving 21 bases between the germline ends. CDR3 in DNA: TGCGCCAGCAGCCAATACCCCTTGGGGCCCCTGAGGCAGCCCCAGCATTTT. The encoded protein is CASSQYPLGPLRQPQHF.

The rearrangement links TRBV7-8 to TRBJ2-7; 9 bases align to TRBD2. This CDR3 comprises 15 residues. Germline V gene sequence: CDR1 SGHVS, CDR2 FQNEAQ. V lost 4 bases, J lost 3 bases, and 7 bases stayed unmatched. CDR3 nucleotide sequence: TGTGCCAGCAGCTCACGGACTAGCGCCTACTACGAGCAGTACTTC. Protein: CASSSRTSAYYEQYF.

The V call is TRBV27, the J call TRBJ2-7; 10 bases match TRBD2. The germline V gene encodes CDR1 MNHEY and CDR2 SMNVEV (reference sequence). The CDR3 consists of 16 residues. V was pared by 5 bases and J by 5 bases, with 12 bases of the junction left unmatched. CDR3: CASSPFPGLARHEQYF. The CDR3 region has the DNA TGTGCCAGCAGTCCTTTCCCGGGACTAGCGAGGCACGAGCAGTACTTC.

This clonotype has a count of ten or more. CDR3 sequence (DNA): TGTGCCAGCAGCGCGAGGACTCCGGGGTTGGGTGAGCAGTTCTTC. This codes for CASSARTPGLGEQFF. The chain uses TRBV2 and TRBJ2-1; D perhaps matches TRBD2 (5 bases). V was trimmed by 6 bases and J by 9 bases, leaving 21 bases between them. CDR1 and CDR2 from the germline V gene are SNHLY and FYNNEI. The CDR3 totals 15 residues.

This clonotype was observed at least ten times. The gene calls are TRBV2 and TRBJ2-7; no reliable D call. Germline CDR1 reads SNHLY; CDR2 reads FYNNEI. V lost 1 base, J lost 4 bases, and 2 bases lay in between. The CDR3 sequence is 11 residues long. CDR3 sequence reads: CASSEDYEQYF. In DNA, the CDR3 is TGTGCCAGCAGTGAAGATTACGAGCAGTACTTC. Complete variable domain (other parts from reference TRBV2 and TRBJ2-7): EPEVTQTPSHQVTQMGQEVILRCVPISNHLYFYWYRQILGQKVEFLVSFYNNEISEKSEIFDDQFSVERPDGSNFTLKIRSTKLEDSAMYFCASSEDYEQYFGPGTRLTVT.

This clonotype was picked up a small number of times. The chain links TRBV5-1 to TRBJ1-1; D unresolved. Germline-derived CDR1 and CDR2 are SGHRS and YFSETQ. The CDR3 runs to 14 residues. Between the trimmed V and J ends, which lost 5 bases and 3 bases, there was a span of 14 bases. The CDR3 loop reads CASSFGGGDTEAFF. Written as DNA, the CDR3 is TGCGCCAGCAGTTTTGGAGGCGGGGACACTGAAGCTTTCTTT. The full variable domain, its missing parts supplied by reference TRBV5-1 and TRBJ1-1, is KAGVTQTPRYLIKTRGQQVTLSCSPISGHRSVSWYQQTPGQGLQFLFEYFSETQRNKGNFPGRFSGRQFSNSRSEMNVSTLELGDSALYLCASSFGGGDTEAFFGQGTRLTVV.

The table lists this clonotype with many counts. This chain uses TRBV19 with TRBJ2-1, with TRBD2 identical over 8 bases. This CDR3 region has 14 residues. Germline V lookup: CDR1 LNHDA, CDR2 SQIVND (reference sequence). The V gene end was trimmed by 5 bases and the J gene end by 4 bases; junction bases not matched to a gene: 4. Written as DNA, the CDR3 is TGTGCCAGTAGTTTAGCGGGGAATTACAATGAGCAGTTCTTC. It yields the protein CASSLAGNYNEQFF.